A single sample gave rise to the 8 T cell receptor beta chains below, sequenced in a study of blood T cell repertoires in COVID-19. Clones were sequenced by immunoSEQ multiplex PCR, and TCRdb holds only the in-frame ones, with some missing. The table includes 200,000 to 250,000 clones, 83% detected once. Sequencing was done on a sample of PBMCs or T cells enriched from blood (not recorded which). All receptors come from a woman aged 45-65 years who had been exposed to COVID-19.

CDR3 DNA sequence: TGTGCCAGCAGCAAAGCGGCCAGGGAAGAGGTAGATACGCAGTATTTT. Amino acid sequence: CASSKAAREEVDTQYF. The chain links TRBV21-1 to TRBJ2-3; the D call in the table, TRBD1, was not verified against the DNA. TRBV21-1 is a documented pseudogene. This CDR3 comprises 16 residues.

The chain uses TRBV5-5 and TRBJ2-2; TRBD1 might be the D (6 bases). The CDR3 covers 14 residues. The germline V gene encodes CDR1 SGHKS and CDR2 YYEKEE (reference sequence). Trimming cost V 1 base and J 6 bases, with 10 bases left between them. In DNA, the CDR3 is TGTGCCAGCAGCTTGCAGGGGATGGCCGGGGAGCTGTTTTTT. This gives the protein CASSLQGMAGELFF. The variable domain in full, completed from reference TRBV5-5 and TRBJ2-2, reads DAGVTQSPTHLIKTRGQQVTLRCSPISGHKSVSWYQQVLGQGPQFIFQYYEKEERGRGNFPDRFSARQFPNYSSELNVNALLLGDSALYLCASSLQGMAGELFFGEGSRLTVL.

The J gene is TRBJ1-5, the V gene TRBV7-8; D might be TRBD1 (5 bases). The CDR3 contains 14 residues. Between the trimmed V and J ends, which lost 0 bases and 3 bases, there was a span of 6 bases. Germline CDR1 is SGHVS and CDR2 is FQNEAQ. The CDR3 spells CASSLAGANQPQHF. CDR3 in DNA: TGTGCCAGCAGCTTAGCAGGGGCCAATCAGCCCCAGCATTTT.

The rearrangement uses TRBV9 and TRBJ1-6; 9 bases match TRBD1. Germline CDR1 and CDR2: SGDLS and YYNGEE. V was pared by 0 bases and J by 10 bases, with 11 bases of the junction left unmatched. The CDR3 consists of 17 residues. The CDR3 DNA reads as TGTGCCAGCAGCGTAGCCCCGACAGGGGGTTTAGGATCACCCCTCCACTTT. It yields the protein CASSVAPTGGLGSPLHF.

The CDR3 region is CASSLLGDEQFF. The CDR3 nucleotides are TGTGCCAGCAGCTTACTCGGGGATGAGCAGTTCTTC. The rearrangement joins TRBV7-8 to TRBJ2-1; TRBD2 might be the D (5 bases). Germline assignment: CDR1 SGHVS and CDR2 FQNEAQ. This CDR3 is 12 amino acids long. V was shortened by 2 bases and J by 8 bases, with 7 bases between the two germline ends.

The rearrangement uses TRBV7-9 and TRBJ1-2; 8 bases are a match to TRBD1. Unmatched junction bases numbered 4, after V lost 5 bases and J lost 2 bases. Per the germline V gene, CDR1 is SEHNR and CDR2 is FQNEAQ (reference sequence). This CDR3 contains 14 residues. CDR3 coding DNA: TGTGCCAGCAGCGAAAGACAGGGGAACTATGGCTACACCTTC. Its protein is CASSERQGNYGYTF.

The J gene is TRBJ1-1, the V gene TRBV5-1; D is unresolved. Per the germline V gene, CDR1 is SGHRS and CDR2 is YFSETQ. The V end was cut by 4 bases, the J end by 1 base, with 11 bases between. This CDR3 is built from 14 residues. The DNA of the CDR3 is TGCGCCAGCAGCCCGAGGGCCGGGAACACTGAAGCTTTCTTT. Its protein product is CASSPRAGNTEAFF.

This chain joins TRBV5-4 and TRBJ1-1; a possible D gene is TRBD1 (6 bases). This CDR3 spans 13 amino acids. Germline V lookup: CDR1 SGHNT, CDR2 YYREEE (reference sequence). V lost 0 bases, J lost 6 bases, and 9 bases lay in between. The CDR3 loop is CASSLDREAEAFF. CDR3 DNA: TGTGCCAGCAGCTTGGACAGGGAAGCTGAAGCTTTCTTT.